This passage covers 25 T cell receptor beta chains from one sample sequenced in a study of T cell changes during pregnancy in multiple sclerosis. Repertoires were generated with immunoSEQ multiplex PCR, while TCRdb's copy carries only in-frame clones and drops some. The sample contains some 70,000 clones, 85% to 90% of which appear only once. The source was peripheral blood, collected after pregnancy. The source of these receptors is a female donor in good health, enrolled as a control in a pregnancy study.

This chain links TRBV4-1 with TRBJ2-5, with D perhaps TRBD1 (6 bases). Germline values: CDR1 MGHRA, CDR2 YSYEKL. This CDR3 is 16 amino acids long. Trimming left V 2 bases short and J 1 base short, with 14 bases between. The CDR3 sequence: CASSQSPTGAQETQYF. CDR3 DNA sequence: TGCGCCAGCAGCCAATCCCCGACAGGCGCCCAAGAGACCCAGTACTTC.

The rearrangement links TRBV29-1 to TRBJ1-2; D ambiguous. The ends were cut back, 1 base at V and 8 bases at J, with 17 bases in the middle. Germline V gives CDR1 SQVTM, CDR2 ANQGSEA. This CDR3 has 14 residues. The CDR3 is CSVEVEGAAGGYTF. CDR3 DNA: TGCAGCGTTGAAGTGGAAGGAGCGGCGGGGGGCTACACCTTC.

V usage is TRBV9 and J usage is TRBJ2-3, with 9 bases that match TRBD1. The CDR3 runs to 16 residues. CDR1 and CDR2 (germline): SGDLS, YYNGEE. With V trimmed by 3 bases and J by 4 bases, 9 bases remained unmatched. The CDR3 DNA is TGTGCCAGCAGCGGTAGGAGAAGACAGGGGGCAGATACGCAGTATTTT. This translates into CASSGRRRQGADTQYF.

The chain carries TRBV30 and TRBJ2-7; tentative D call: TRBD1 (6 bases). CDR3 length: 14 residues. The V end was cut by 3 bases, the J end by 3 bases, with 15 bases between. Germline V gene data show CDR1 as GTSNPN and CDR2 as SVGIG (reference sequence). CDR3 sequence (DNA): TGTGCCTGGAGGCCGGGACATGGGGTCTACGAGCAGTACTTC. Amino acid sequence: CAWRPGHGVYEQYF.

The chain recombines TRBV7-2 with TRBJ2-1; tentative D call: TRBD1 (7 bases). CDR3 length: 16 amino acids. Trimming shortened V by 4 bases and J by 5 bases, and 18 bases separated the two germline ends. CDR1 and CDR2 (germline): SGHTA, FQGNSA. The CDR3 region has the DNA TGTGCCAGCAGCTGGGGATCAGGGGGAGGACACAATGAGCAGTTCTTC. Translation gives CASSWGSGGGHNEQFF.

The chain has TRBV30 and TRBJ1-1; a weak D match, TRBD1 (6 bases). Between the trimmed V and J ends, which lost 3 bases and 1 base, there was a span of 12 bases. Germline V gene lookup returns CDR1 GTSNPN and CDR2 SVGIG (reference sequence). This CDR3 comprises 14 residues. The DNA of the CDR3 is TGTGCCTGGAGGGGGGACACACGGAACACTGAAGCTTTCTTT. Amino acid sequence: CAWRGDTRNTEAFF.

This chain connects TRBV6-4 to TRBJ2-2; 9 nucleotides align to TRBD2. V gave up 8 bases and J gave up 4 bases; unmatched junction bases: 5. Germline CDR1 MRHNA, CDR2 SNTAGT. This CDR3 has 14 amino acids. CDR3: CASRNSGGTGELFF. As DNA, the CDR3 is TGTGCCAGCCGGAATAGCGGGGGCACCGGGGAGCTGTTTTTT.

The genes are TRBV5-1 and TRBJ1-4; D is uncertain. The CDR3 has 14 residues. V dropped 0 bases and J dropped 5 bases, with 8 bases sitting between them. Germline V gene lookup returns CDR1 SGHRS and CDR2 YFSETQ. The DNA for the CDR3 is TGCGCCAGCAGCTTGGACGGAGGGAATGAAAAACTGTTTTTT. Protein: CASSLDGGNEKLFF.

The chain has TRBV27 and TRBJ1-2; 8 positions match TRBD1. V lost 1 base, J lost 8 bases, and 6 bases stayed unmatched. CDR1 and CDR2 (germline): MNHEY, SMNVEV (reference sequence). The CDR3 is made up of 14 amino acids. DNA for the CDR3: TGTGCCAGCAGTTTATTAGGACAGGGTTGGGGCTACACCTTC. It specifies CASSLLGQGWGYTF.

This chain connects TRBV5-1 to TRBJ2-1, with 12 positions matching TRBD2. Looked up from germline, CDR1 is SGHRS and CDR2 is YFSETQ. The CDR3 is 17 residues long. The junction had 14 bases not matched to a gene; V was cut back by 6 bases and J by 7 bases. This CDR3 is CASTDVASGRAGNEQFF. The CDR3 bases are TGCGCCAGCACGGACGTCGCTAGCGGGAGGGCCGGGAATGAGCAGTTCTTC.

This chain joins TRBV27 and TRBJ1-4; 7 nucleotides line up with TRBD1. Germline values: CDR1 MNHEY, CDR2 SMNVEV (reference sequence). Trimming cost V 7 bases and J 3 bases; bases outside gene matches: 8. CDR3 length: 15 amino acids. The CDR3 loop reads CASTSQGFPNEKLFF. The CDR3 DNA reads TGTGCCAGCACCTCACAGGGGTTCCCTAATGAAAAACTGTTTTTT. The variable domain in full, completed from reference TRBV27 and TRBJ1-4, reads EAQVTQNPRYLITVTGKKLTVTCSQNMNHEYMSWYRQDPGLGLRQIYYSMNVEVTDKGDVPEGYKVSRKEKRNFPLILESPSPNQTSLYFCASTSQGFPNEKLFFGSGTQLSVL.

This chain connects TRBV5-1 to TRBJ2-3, with 9 bases identical to TRBD2. This CDR3 spans 16 amino acids. Trimming removed 0 bases from V and 6 bases from J; junction bases left unmatched: 8. The germline V gene encodes CDR1 SGHRS and CDR2 YFSETQ. As DNA, the CDR3 is TGCGCCAGCAGCTTGGATGCGGGGGGGGCCGGGGATACGCAGTATTTT. As protein: CASSLDAGGAGDTQYF.

Only one count was recorded for this clone. J is TRBJ2-1 and V is TRBV5-1; 10 bases align to TRBD2. J was trimmed by 4 bases and V by 4 bases; bases with no gene match: 14. The CDR3 runs 18 residues. Germline CDR1 SGHRS, CDR2 YFSETQ. CDR3 nucleotides: TGCGCCAGCAGCAACCCCAGGGCTAGCGGGAGTGAGTACAATGAGCAGTTCTTC. This gives the protein CASSNPRASGSEYNEQFF.

The chain recombines TRBV7-8 with TRBJ1-2; possible D gene TRBD1, 6 bases. This CDR3 is 13 amino acids long. CDR1 is SGHVS, CDR2 FQNEAQ, per germline. Trimming took 5 bases from V and 2 from J, leaving 9 bases between them. For the CDR3, the DNA is TGTGCCAGCAGCCCTACAGGGAACTATGGCTACACCTTC. Its translation is CASSPTGNYGYTF. Variable domain in full (rest from reference TRBV7-8 and TRBJ1-2): GAGVSQSPRYKVAKRGQDVALRCDPISGHVSLFWYQQALGQGPEFLTYFQNEAQLDKSGLPSDRFFAERPEGSVSTLKIQRTQQEDSAVYLCASSPTGNYGYTFGSGTRLTVV.

V gene TRBV11-3 combines with J gene TRBJ2-3; tentatively, D is TRBD1 (6 bases). The CDR3 has 14 amino acids. V was clipped by 1 base and J by 1 base, with 6 bases between them. Per germline, CDR1 SGHNT and CDR2 YENEEA. In nucleotides, the CDR3 is TGTGCCAGCAGCTTAGGACAGGGCACAGATACGCAGTATTTT. Translating it yields CASSLGQGTDTQYF. Full variable domain (missing parts from reference TRBV11-3 and TRBJ2-3): EAGVVQSPRYKIIEKKQPVAFWCNPISGHNTLYWYLQNLGQGPELLIRYENEEAVDDSQLPKDRFSAERLKGVDSTLKIQPAELGDSAVYLCASSLGQGTDTQYFGPGTRLTVL.

Here the CDR3 reads CASSPLGGTAYNEQFF. CDR3 coding DNA: TGTGCCAGCAGCCCCCTTGGCGGGACCGCCTACAATGAGCAGTTCTTC. The rearrangement joins TRBV5-6 to TRBJ2-1; tentative D call: TRBD2 (6 bases). The germline CDR1 and CDR2 sequences are SGHDT and YYEEEE. The CDR3 consists of 16 residues. Deletions cut 4 bases from V and 2 bases from J, with 16 bases between.

The gene calls are TRBV5-1 and TRBJ2-5; maybe TRBD1 (5 bases). The DNA end favors TRBJ2-7, so the J call may be wrong. Germline lookup yields CDR1 SGHRS and CDR2 YFSETQ. The CDR3 has 13 amino acids. CDR3 coding DNA: TGCGCCAGCAGGAGACAGCTTCCCTACGAGCAGTACTTC. Translation gives CASRRQLPYEQYF.

The rearrangement uses TRBV7-2 and TRBJ2-1; 9 positions agree with TRBD1. The CDR3 is 16 amino acids. J gave up 4 bases and V 5 bases, and 9 bases lay outside the gene matches. The V gene's germline CDR1 is SGHTA and CDR2 FQGNSA. CDR3 nucleotide sequence: TGTGCCAGCAGCCCACAACCGGGACAGGGATACAATGAGCAGTTCTTC. As protein: CASSPQPGQGYNEQFF.

The chain carries TRBV19 and TRBJ1-5; no clear D. V shed 8 bases and J shed 2 bases, with 13 bases lying between them. Looked up from germline, CDR1 is LNHDA and CDR2 is SQIVND (reference sequence). This CDR3 has 14 amino acids. The CDR3 reads CASEESRGNQPQHF. CDR3 bases: TGTGCCAGTGAAGAGTCTCGGGGCAATCAGCCCCAGCATTTT.

The CDR3 nucleotides read TGTGCCAGCAGCTTCCCCCGGGGTGAGCAGTTCTTC. Its translation is CASSFPRGEQFF. This chain links TRBV7-9 with TRBJ2-1; D might be TRBD2 (5 bases). Germline V gene lookup returns CDR1 SEHNR and CDR2 FQNEAQ (reference sequence). The germline V and J ends were trimmed by 3 bases and 9 bases, with 9 bases remaining between them. The CDR3 sequence is 12 residues long.

J is TRBJ2-1 and V is TRBV7-2; 7 nucleotides line up with TRBD2. Germline CDR1 reads SGHTA; CDR2 reads FQGNSA. Losses at the gene ends were 8 bases for V and 8 bases for J; bases not matched to a gene: 9. The CDR3 length is 13 residues. The chain's CDR3 is CASGRELVDEQFF. DNA of the CDR3: TGTGCCAGCGGGCGGGAGCTGGTGGATGAGCAGTTCTTC.

This chain joins TRBV6-5 and TRBJ2-2; the D gene is possibly TRBD1 (5 bases). Germline V lookup: CDR1 MNHEY, CDR2 SVGAGI. V was pared by 5 bases and J by 1 base, with 8 bases between. CDR3 size: 14 residues. The CDR3 sequence: CASSPGQNTGELFF. Here the CDR3 DNA reads TGTGCCAGCAGTCCTGGACAGAACACCGGGGAGCTGTTTTTT.

This clone appeared a single time. The chain couples TRBV11-3 to TRBJ2-1; 12 nucleotides line up with TRBD2. With 5 bases clipped from V and 7 bases from J, the junction kept 6 bases outside the gene matches. Germline-derived CDR1 and CDR2 are SGHNT and YENEEA. This CDR3 comprises 15 residues. The CDR3 loop reads CASSPPTSGGNEQFF. In DNA form, the CDR3 reads TGTGCCAGCAGCCCGCCGACTAGCGGGGGTAATGAGCAGTTCTTC.

There are a few counts of this clone. The genes are TRBV30 and TRBJ1-1; possibly TRBD1 for D (6 bases). The germline V gene encodes CDR1 GTSNPN and CDR2 SVGIG (reference sequence). The CDR3 consists of 13 residues. The CDR3: CVGGRGGNTEAFF. CDR3 in DNA: TGTGTCGGCGGACGAGGGGGGAACACTGAAGCTTTCTTT.

The chain uses TRBV9 and TRBJ1-1; 9 bases map to TRBD1. Per germline, CDR1 SGDLS and CDR2 YYNGEE. CDR3 length: 17 residues. With V trimmed by 0 bases and J by 2 bases, 8 bases remained unmatched. CDR3 in DNA: TGTGCCAGCAGCGTAGGGGTCGTGACAGGGGGAAACACTGAAGCTTTCTTT. It translates to CASSVGVVTGGNTEAFF.